Listed here are 15 T cell receptor beta chains from one sample, sequenced in a study of shared clonotypes between healthy human individuals. Profiled with immunoSEQ multiplex PCR; TCRdb holds only in-frame clones, not every one. The sample has a few hundred thousand clones; around 86% are singletons. Sequenced: memory CD8+ T cells sorted from blood. The subset here: CD45RO+ cells pooled with CCR7-negative TemRA cells. The receptor source for this set is a man between 18 and 29 years old in good health.

V is TRBV6-1 and J is TRBJ2-1, with D possibly TRBD2 on 7 matching bases. From germline, CDR1 is MNHNS and CDR2 SASEGT. Trimming stripped 1 base from V and 6 bases from J, with 31 bases between. This CDR3 spans 21 amino acids. For the CDR3, the DNA is TGTGCCAGCAGTGAAGGGTTGACAGGTTTATCGGGCGGGAGAAAAGGCAATGAGCAGTTCTTC. It translates to CASSEGLTGLSGGRKGNEQFF.

The chain recombines TRBV13 with TRBJ1-3; weak D call: TRBD1 (5 bases). Germline CDR1 PRHDT, CDR2 FYEKMQ (reference sequence). This CDR3 has 19 residues. The V end lost 5 bases, the J end lost 0 bases, and 23 bases lay between the germline ends. CDR3 coding DNA: TGTGCCAGCAGCCCCTATGGGGAAAGGGGCAGAAGCTCTGGAAACACCATATATTTT. It codes for CASSPYGERGRSSGNTIYF.

The CDR3 reads CASRRGANNEQFF. Here the CDR3 DNA reads TGTGCCAGTCGTAGGGGGGCAAACAATGAGCAGTTCTTC. The V gene is TRBV27, the J gene TRBJ2-1, with D perhaps assigned TRBD1 or TRBD2 (6 bases each). Germline CDR1 MNHEY, CDR2 SMNVEV (reference sequence). V was cut by 9 bases and J by 5 bases, with 14 bases left in between. The CDR3 runs to 13 residues.

J is TRBJ2-1 and V is TRBV30, with TRBD2 identical over 9 bases. Germline V gives CDR1 GTSNPN, CDR2 SVGIG (reference sequence). J gave up 11 bases and V 0 bases, and 5 bases lay outside the gene matches. The CDR3 is 13 amino acids. The CDR3 DNA follows: TGTGCCTGGAGTGTTTCTAGCGGGGACAAGCAGTTCTTC. This sequence encodes CAWSVSSGDKQFF.

CDR3 loop: CASSPRGYDYEQYF. The CDR3, as DNA: TGTGCCAGCAGCCCCCGTGGCTACGACTACGAGCAGTACTTC. The chain is built from TRBV7-6 and TRBJ2-7; the D is unclear. CDR1 is SGHVS and CDR2 is FNYEAQ in the germline V gene. Trimming shortened V by 5 bases and J by 3 bases, and 14 bases separated the two germline ends. The CDR3 loop spans 14 amino acids. Together with reference TRBV7-6 and TRBJ2-7, the CDR3 gives the full variable domain: GAGVSQSPRYKVTKRGQDVALRCDPISGHVSLYWYRQALGQGPEFLTYFNYEAQQDKSGLPNDRFSAERPEGSISTLTIQRTEQRDSAMYRCASSPRGYDYEQYFGPGTRLTVT.

This clone was seen more than once but under ten times. V is TRBV15 and J is TRBJ1-2; D not certain. CDR3 length: 13 residues. Germline CDR1 LNHNV, CDR2 YYDKDF (reference sequence). The V end was cut by 8 bases, the J end by 1 base, with 11 bases between. Written as DNA, the CDR3 is TGTGCCACCTCGGACGGCGATAACTATGGCTACACCTTC. Translation: CATSDGDNYGYTF.

The chain is built from TRBV10-2 and TRBJ1-2; unclear D gene. This CDR3 region has 11 residues. The V gene lost 8 bases and the J gene lost 4 bases, with 8 bases spanning the gap. The germline gives CDR1 WSHSY, CDR2 SAAADI. CDR3 amino acids: CASGGVYGYTF. DNA of the CDR3: TGCGCCAGCGGCGGGGTCTATGGCTACACCTTC.

This chain uses TRBV5-8 with TRBJ2-5, with 7 positions matching TRBD2. This CDR3 is 14 amino acids long. With V trimmed by 6 bases and J by 3 bases, 8 bases remained unmatched. The germline V gene has CDR1 SGHTS and CDR2 YDEGEE. The CDR3 DNA reads TGTGCCAGCACCCCTAGCGGTGCCGAAGAGACCCAGTACTTC. It translates to CASTPSGAEETQYF.

The chain couples TRBV5-1 to TRBJ2-3, with TRBD2 matching 8 bases. Germline CDR1 SGHRS, CDR2 YFSETQ. This CDR3 is 13 amino acids long. J gave up 10 bases and V 0 bases, and 4 bases lay outside the gene matches. CDR3 DNA: TGCGCCAGCAGCTTGGGACTAGCGATTGCGCAGTATTTT. This gives the protein CASSLGLAIAQYF.

This clone has at least ten counts. The chain employs TRBV5-6 and TRBJ2-1; 8 bases line up with TRBD1. V lost 6 bases to trimming and J lost 8 bases; unmatched junction nucleotides: 7. The V gene's germline CDR1 is SGHDT and CDR2 YYEEEE. The CDR3 is made up of 13 amino acids. The CDR3 nucleotides are TGTGCCAGCAACCCGACAGGGGAGTATGAGCAGTTCTTC. Its translation: CASNPTGEYEQFF. Full variable domain (outside the CDR3, taken from reference TRBV5-6 and TRBJ2-1): DAGVTQSPTHLIKTRGQQVTLRCSPKSGHDTVSWYQQALGQGPQFIFQYYEEEERQRGNFPDRFSGHQFPNYSSELNVNALLLGDSALYLCASNPTGEYEQFFGPGTRLTVL.

The rearrangement links TRBV28 to TRBJ1-2, with unresolved D. V was trimmed by 5 bases and J by 2 bases, leaving 12 bases between them. CDR1 and CDR2 (germline): MDHEN, SYDVKM. This CDR3 has 14 residues. The CDR3 region is CASSVLDGNYGYTF. CDR3 nucleotide sequence: TGTGCCAGCAGTGTATTGGACGGAAACTATGGCTACACCTTC.

This clone has more than one count but fewer than ten. Other DNA variants within this sample encode the same CDR3. The rearrangement uses TRBV10-2 and TRBJ1-1; D unresolved. This CDR3 comprises 11 residues. V lost 2 bases and J 5 bases, leaving 3 bases between the germline ends. The germline V gene has CDR1 WSHSY and CDR2 SAAADI. In DNA form, the CDR3 reads TGCGCCAGCAGTGAGGGAACTGAAGCTTTCTTT. Encoded protein: CASSEGTEAFF.

J is TRBJ1-1 and V is TRBV11-3, with a tentative D call TRBD1 (6 bases). The CDR3 contains 13 residues. V lost 4 bases and J 6 bases, leaving 12 bases between the germline ends. Germline CDR1 SGHNT, CDR2 YENEEA. The CDR3 is CASSWTVSAEAFF. The CDR3 DNA reads TGTGCCAGCAGCTGGACAGTGTCCGCTGAAGCTTTCTTT. The variable domain in full, completed from reference TRBV11-3 and TRBJ1-1, reads EAGVVQSPRYKIIEKKQPVAFWCNPISGHNTLYWYLQNLGQGPELLIRYENEEAVDDSQLPKDRFSAERLKGVDSTLKIQPAELGDSAVYLCASSWTVSAEAFFGQGTRLTVV.

The V gene is TRBV9, the J gene TRBJ1-2; TRBD1 matches at 7 bases. The J segment lost 0 bases and the V segment lost 0 bases, leaving 11 bases of the junction unmatched. Germline assignment: CDR1 SGDLS and CDR2 YYNGEE. This CDR3 region has 18 residues. The CDR3 sequence is CASSVATGDSQTNYGYTF. The CDR3 DNA follows: TGTGCCAGCAGCGTAGCTACCGGGGACAGTCAGACTAACTATGGCTACACCTTC.

DNA for the CDR3: TGTGCCAGCAGCCCCTACGGGACACTAGCTTACAATGAGCAGTTCTTC. Translation: CASSPYGTLAYNEQFF. The gene calls are TRBV11-2 and TRBJ2-1; tentatively, D is TRBD1 or TRBD2 (6 bases each). The CDR3 extends over 16 amino acids. The germline V gene encodes CDR1 SGHAT and CDR2 FQNNGV. Trimming stripped 5 bases from V and 4 bases from J, with 18 bases between.